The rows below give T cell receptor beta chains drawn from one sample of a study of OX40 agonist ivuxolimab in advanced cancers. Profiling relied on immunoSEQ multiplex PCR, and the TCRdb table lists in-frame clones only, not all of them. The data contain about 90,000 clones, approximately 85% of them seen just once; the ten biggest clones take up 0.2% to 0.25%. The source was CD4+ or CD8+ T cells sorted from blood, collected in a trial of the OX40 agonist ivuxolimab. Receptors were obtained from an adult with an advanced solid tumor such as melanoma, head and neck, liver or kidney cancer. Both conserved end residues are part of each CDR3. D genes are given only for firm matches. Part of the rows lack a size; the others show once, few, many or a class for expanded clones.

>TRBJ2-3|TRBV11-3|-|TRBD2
CASSPGLPSTDTQYF
TGTGCCAGCAGCCCGGGACTACCTAGCACAGATACGCAGTATTTT
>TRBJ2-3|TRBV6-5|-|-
CASMGGVSTDTQYF
TGTGCCAGCATGGGGGGTGTGAGCACAGATACGCAGTATTTT
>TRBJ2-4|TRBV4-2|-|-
CASSQDVDLAKNIQYF
TGTGCCAGCAGCCAAGATGTGGACCTAGCCAAAAACATTCAGTACTTC
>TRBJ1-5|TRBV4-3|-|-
CASSQVLPGELGNQPQHF
TGCGCCAGCAGCCAAGTACTTCCGGGCGAACTGGGCAATCAGCCCCAGCATTTT
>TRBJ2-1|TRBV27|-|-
CASSGGDVRNEQFF
TGTGCCAGCAGTGGCGGGGATGTGAGGAATGAGCAGTTCTTC
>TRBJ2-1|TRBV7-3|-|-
CASAIISVSYNEQFF
TGTGCCTCAGCTATAATTAGCGTTTCCTACAATGAGCAGTTCTTC
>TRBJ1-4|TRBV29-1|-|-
CSASAGVEKLFF
TGCAGCGCCTCGGCAGGCGTTGAAAAACTGTTTTTT
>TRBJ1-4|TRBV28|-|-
CASSSEVGAYEKLFF
TGTGCCAGCAGTTCCGAGGTGGGGGCGTATGAAAAACTGTTTTTT
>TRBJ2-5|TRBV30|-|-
CARGPGGETQYF
TGTGCCCGGGGGCCAGGGGGGGAGACCCAGTACTTC
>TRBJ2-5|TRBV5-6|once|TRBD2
CASSPWAGGPMGETQYF
TGTGCCAGCAGCCCTTGGGCGGGGGGGCCGATGGGAGAGACCCAGTACTTC
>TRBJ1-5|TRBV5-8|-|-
CASSARLNSNQPQHF
TGTGCCAGCAGCGCCAGATTAAATAGCAATCAGCCCCAGCATTTT
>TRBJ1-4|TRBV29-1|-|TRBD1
CSVRDSRRTNEKLFF
TGCAGCGTCCGGGACAGCCGGCGAACTAATGAAAAACTGTTTTTT
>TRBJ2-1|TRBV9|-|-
CASSVEAGGFSSYNEQFF
TGTGCCAGCAGCGTAGAAGCCGGGGGTTTCAGCTCCTACAATGAGCAGTTCTTC
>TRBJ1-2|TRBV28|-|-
CASSRGFGYTF
TGTGCCAGCAGTCGGGGTTTTGGCTACACCTTC
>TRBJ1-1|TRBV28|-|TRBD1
CASGPTPGGRTEAFF
TGTGCCAGCGGACCAACCCCAGGGGGCCGGACTGAAGCTTTCTTT
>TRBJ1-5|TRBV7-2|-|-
CASSLGSGIQPQHF
TGTGCCAGCAGCTTAGGTTCGGGCATCCAGCCCCAGCATTTT
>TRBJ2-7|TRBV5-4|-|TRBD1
CASSPTWGQGLSYEQYF
TGTGCCAGCAGCCCCACGTGGGGACAGGGGCTCTCCTACGAGCAGTACTTC
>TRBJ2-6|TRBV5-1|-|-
CASSFGTVRGANVLTF
TGCGCCAGCAGCTTTGGAACAGTTAGAGGTGCCAACGTCCTGACTTTC
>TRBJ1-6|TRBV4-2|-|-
CASSIGQYNSPLHF
TGTGCCAGCAGTATAGGGCAGTATAATTCACCCCTCCACTTT
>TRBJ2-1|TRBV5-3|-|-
CARSFCVRLGTYNEQFF
TGTGCCAGAAGCTTCTGTGTTCGGCTTGGGACCTACAATGAGCAGTTCTTC
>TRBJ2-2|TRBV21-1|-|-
CASSKARTGGPPTGELFF
TGTGCCAGCAGCAAAGCCCGGACAGGGGGTCCTCCAACCGGGGAGCTGTTTTTT
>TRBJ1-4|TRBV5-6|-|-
CASSTVPGRREKLFF
TGTGCCAGCTCGACAGTGCCGGGACGGCGTGAAAAACTGTTTTTT
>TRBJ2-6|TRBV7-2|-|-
CASSLLGQSSGANVLTF
TGTGCCAGCAGCTTATTGGGACAATCCTCTGGGGCCAACGTCCTGACTTTC
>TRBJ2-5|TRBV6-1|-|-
CASSGGGSNQETQYF
TGTGCCAGCAGTGGAGGGGGGTCGAACCAAGAGACCCAGTACTTC
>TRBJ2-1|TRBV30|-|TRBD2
CAWRAGGPIEQFF
TGTGCCTGGAGGGCGGGAGGGCCTATTGAGCAGTTCTTC
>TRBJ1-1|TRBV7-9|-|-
CASSFRDIKNTEAFF
TGTGCCAGCAGCTTTCGGGACATCAAGAACACTGAAGCTTTCTTT
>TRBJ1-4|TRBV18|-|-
CASSPPGDRAKNEKLFF
TGTGCCAGCTCACCACCTGGTGACAGAGCCAAAAATGAAAAACTGTTTTTT
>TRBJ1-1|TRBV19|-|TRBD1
CASTGQGLNTEAFF
TGTGCCAGTACCGGACAGGGGTTGAACACTGAAGCTTTCTTT
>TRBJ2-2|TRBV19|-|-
CASTGVNTGELFF
TGTGCCAGTACGGGGGTAAACACCGGGGAGCTGTTTTTT
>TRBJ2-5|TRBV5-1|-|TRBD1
CASSLEGYRGRETQYF
TGCGCCAGCAGCTTGGAAGGTTACAGGGGGCGAGAGACCCAGTACTTC
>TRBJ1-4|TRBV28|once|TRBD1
CASSLYPPGGGTTNEKLFF
TGTGCCAGCAGTTTATATCCCCCAGGGGGCGGAACAACTAATGAAAAACTGTTTTTT
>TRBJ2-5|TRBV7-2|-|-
CASSFQGGQETQYF
TGTGCCAGCAGCTTCCAAGGGGGCCAAGAGACCCAGTACTTC
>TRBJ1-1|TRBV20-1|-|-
CSARDPTEAFF
TGCAGTGCTAGAGATCCAACTGAAGCTTTCTTT
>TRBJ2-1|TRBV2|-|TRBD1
CASSRTGNEQFF
TGTGCCAGCAGTCGGACAGGGAATGAGCAGTTCTTC
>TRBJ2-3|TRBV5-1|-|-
CASSVVRSTDTQYF
TGCGCCAGCAGTGTGGTCAGAAGCACAGATACGCAGTATTTT
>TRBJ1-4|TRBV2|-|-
CASSDPRGNEKLFF
TGTGCCAGCAGTGATCCACGGGGTAATGAAAAACTGTTTTTT
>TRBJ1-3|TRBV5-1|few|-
CASSLAGYGNTIYF
TGCGCCAGCAGCTTGGCAGGGTATGGAAACACCATATATTTT
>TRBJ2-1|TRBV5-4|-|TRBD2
CASSPGTSGPRSYNEQFF
TGTGCCAGCAGCCCCGGGACTAGCGGACCCCGCTCCTACAATGAGCAGTTCTTC
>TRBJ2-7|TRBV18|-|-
CASSPGREEQYF
TGTGCCAGCTCACCGGGGCGGGAAGAGCAGTACTTC
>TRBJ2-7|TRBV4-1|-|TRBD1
CASSQVLLRGRAGDEQYF
TGCGCCAGCAGCCAAGTCCTTCTCAGGGGGCGCGCGGGTGACGAGCAGTACTTC
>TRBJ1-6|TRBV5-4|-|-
CASSLSGQWSPLHF
TGTGCCAGCAGCTTGTCGGGACAATGGTCACCCCTCCACTTT
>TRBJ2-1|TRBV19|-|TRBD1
CASSISGQVGNEQFF
TGTGCCAGTAGCATCTCGGGACAGGTCGGCAATGAGCAGTTCTTC
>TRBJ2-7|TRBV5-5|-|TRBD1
CASRGPGQGSYEQYF
TGTGCCAGCAGGGGACCGGGACAGGGGAGTTACGAGCAGTACTTC
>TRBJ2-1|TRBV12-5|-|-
CASGLVLGHDYNEQFF
TGTGCTAGTGGTTTGGTACTCGGTCACGACTACAATGAGCAGTTCTTC